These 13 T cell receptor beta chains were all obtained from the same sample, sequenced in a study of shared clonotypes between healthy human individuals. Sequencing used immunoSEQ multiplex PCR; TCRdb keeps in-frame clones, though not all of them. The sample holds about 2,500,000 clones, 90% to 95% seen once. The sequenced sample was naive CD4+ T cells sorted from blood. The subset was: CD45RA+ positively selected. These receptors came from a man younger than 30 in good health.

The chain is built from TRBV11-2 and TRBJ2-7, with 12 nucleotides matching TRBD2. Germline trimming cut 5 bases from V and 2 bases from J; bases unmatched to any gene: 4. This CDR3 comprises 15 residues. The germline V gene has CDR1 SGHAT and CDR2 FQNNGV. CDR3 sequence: CASSTLAGGPYEQYF. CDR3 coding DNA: TGTGCCAGCAGCACACTAGCGGGAGGCCCCTACGAGCAGTACTTC. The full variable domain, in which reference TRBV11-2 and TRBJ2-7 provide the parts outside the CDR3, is EAGVAQSPRYKIIEKRQSVAFWCNPISGHATLYWYQQILGQGPKLLIQFQNNGVVDDSQLPKDRFSAERLKGVDSTLKIQPAKLEDSAVYLCASSTLAGGPYEQYFGPGTRLTVT.

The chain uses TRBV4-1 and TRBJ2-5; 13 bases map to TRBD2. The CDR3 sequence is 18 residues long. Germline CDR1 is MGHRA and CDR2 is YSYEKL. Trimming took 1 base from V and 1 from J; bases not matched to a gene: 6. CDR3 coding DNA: TGCGCCAGCAGCCAAGGGACTAGCGGGAGCTTAACCCAAGAGACCCAGTACTTC. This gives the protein CASSQGTSGSLTQETQYF.

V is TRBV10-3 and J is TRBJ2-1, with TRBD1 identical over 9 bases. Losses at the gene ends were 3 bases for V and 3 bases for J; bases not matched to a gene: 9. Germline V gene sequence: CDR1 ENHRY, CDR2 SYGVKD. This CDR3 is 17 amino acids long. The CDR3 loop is CAISDSVRDRVYNEQFF. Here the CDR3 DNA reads TGTGCCATCAGTGACAGTGTCCGGGACAGGGTCTACAATGAGCAGTTCTTC.

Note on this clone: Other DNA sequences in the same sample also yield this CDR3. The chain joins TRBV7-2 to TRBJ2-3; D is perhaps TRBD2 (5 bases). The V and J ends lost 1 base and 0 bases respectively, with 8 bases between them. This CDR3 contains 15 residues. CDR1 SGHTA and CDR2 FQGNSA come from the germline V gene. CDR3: CASSLGGLSTDTQYF. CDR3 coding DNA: TGTGCCAGCAGCTTAGGAGGGTTGAGCACAGATACGCAGTATTTT.

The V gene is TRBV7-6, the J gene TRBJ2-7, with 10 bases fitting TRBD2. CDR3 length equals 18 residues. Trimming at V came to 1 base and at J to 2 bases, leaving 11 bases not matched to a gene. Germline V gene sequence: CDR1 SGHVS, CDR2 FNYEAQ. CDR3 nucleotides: TGTGCCAGCAGCTTAGGGCGGTTTGGGACTAGCGCTACCTACGAGCAGTACTTC. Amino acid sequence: CASSLGRFGTSATYEQYF. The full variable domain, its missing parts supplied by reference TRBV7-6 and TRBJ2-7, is GAGVSQSPRYKVTKRGQDVALRCDPISGHVSLYWYRQALGQGPEFLTYFNYEAQQDKSGLPNDRFSAERPEGSISTLTIQRTEQRDSAMYRCASSLGRFGTSATYEQYFGPGTRLTVT.

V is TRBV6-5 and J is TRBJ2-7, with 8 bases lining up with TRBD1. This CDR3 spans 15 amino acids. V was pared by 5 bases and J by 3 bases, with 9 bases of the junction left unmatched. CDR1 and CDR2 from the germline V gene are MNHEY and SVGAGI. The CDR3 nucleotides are TGTGCCAGCAGTAGAGACAGGGGCATATTCTACGAGCAGTACTTC. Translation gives CASSRDRGIFYEQYF.

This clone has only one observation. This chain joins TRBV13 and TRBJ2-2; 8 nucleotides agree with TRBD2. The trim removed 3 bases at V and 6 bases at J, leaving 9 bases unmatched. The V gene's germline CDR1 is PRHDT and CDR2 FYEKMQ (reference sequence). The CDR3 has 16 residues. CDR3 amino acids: CASSFPSGGSSGELFF. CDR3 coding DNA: TGTGCCAGCAGCTTCCCATCGGGGGGGTCCTCCGGGGAGCTGTTTTTT. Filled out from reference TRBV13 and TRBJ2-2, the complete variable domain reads AAGVIQSPRHLIKEKRETATLKCYPIPRHDTVYWYQQGPGQDPQFLISFYEKMQSDKGSIPDRFSAQQFSDYHSELNMSSLELGDSALYFCASSFPSGGSSGELFFGEGSRLTVL.

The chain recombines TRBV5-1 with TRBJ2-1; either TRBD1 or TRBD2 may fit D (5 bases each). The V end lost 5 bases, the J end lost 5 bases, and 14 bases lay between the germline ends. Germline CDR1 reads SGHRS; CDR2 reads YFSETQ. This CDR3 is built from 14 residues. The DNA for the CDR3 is TGCGCCAGCAGTCGTGGGACGGCCGACAATGAGCAGTTCTTC. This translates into CASSRGTADNEQFF.

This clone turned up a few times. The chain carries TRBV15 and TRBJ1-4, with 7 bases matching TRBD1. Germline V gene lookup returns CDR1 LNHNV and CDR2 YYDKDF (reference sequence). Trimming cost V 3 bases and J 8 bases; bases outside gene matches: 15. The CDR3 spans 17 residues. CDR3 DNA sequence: TGTGCCACCAGCAGCAGCCGGGACAGAGGAGGGGGAGAAAAACTGTTTTTT. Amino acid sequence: CATSSSRDRGGGEKLFF.

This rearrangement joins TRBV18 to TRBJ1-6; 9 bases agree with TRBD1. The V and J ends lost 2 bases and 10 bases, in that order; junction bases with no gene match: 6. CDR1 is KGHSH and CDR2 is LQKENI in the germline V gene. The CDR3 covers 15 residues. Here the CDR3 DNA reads TGTGCCAGCTCACCAGCCGGGACAGGGACATCACCCCTCCACTTT. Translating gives CASSPAGTGTSPLHF. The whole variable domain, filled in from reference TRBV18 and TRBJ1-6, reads NAGVMQNPRHLVRRRGQEARLRCSPMKGHSHVYWYRQLPEEGLKFMVYLQKENIIDESGMPKERFSAEFPKEGPSILRIQQVVRGDSAAYFCASSPAGTGTSPLHFGNGTRLTVT.

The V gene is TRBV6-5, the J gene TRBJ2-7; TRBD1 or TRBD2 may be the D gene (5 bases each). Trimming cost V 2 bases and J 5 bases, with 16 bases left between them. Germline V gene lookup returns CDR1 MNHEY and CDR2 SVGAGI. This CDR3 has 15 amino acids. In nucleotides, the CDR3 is TGTGCCAGCAGTTACATGGGGGACCGAGGGGACGAGCAGTACTTC. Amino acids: CASSYMGDRGDEQYF.

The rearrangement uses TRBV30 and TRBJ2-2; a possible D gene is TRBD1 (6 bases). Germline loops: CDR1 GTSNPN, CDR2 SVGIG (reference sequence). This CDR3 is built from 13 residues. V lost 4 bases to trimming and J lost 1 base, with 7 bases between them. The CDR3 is CAWKDRNTGELFF. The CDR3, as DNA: TGTGCCTGGAAGGACAGGAACACCGGGGAGCTGTTTTTT.

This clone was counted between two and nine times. DNA for the CDR3: TGTGCCAGTAGTATCGACAGGTTCAATCAGCCCCAGCATTTT. It encodes CASSIDRFNQPQHF. This chain links TRBV19 with TRBJ1-5, with a possible D match to TRBD1 (6 bases). The V end was cut by 3 bases, the J end by 3 bases, with 9 bases between. This CDR3 contains 14 residues. CDR1 LNHDA and CDR2 SQIVND come from the germline V gene (reference sequence). Complete variable domain (other parts from reference TRBV19 and TRBJ1-5): DGGITQSPKYLFRKEGQNVTLSCEQNLNHDAMYWYRQDPGQGLRLIYYSQIVNDFQKGDIAEGYSVSREKKESFPLTVTSAQKNPTAFYLCASSIDRFNQPQHFGDGTRLSIL.